There are many counts of the clone carrying this TCR beta chain. Its specificity is not known. The CDR3 has 19 residues. The trim removed 0 bases at V and 0 bases at J, leaving 5 bases unmatched. Germline CDR1 and CDR2: MGHRA and YSYEKL. This entry comes from a study of blood T cells in healthy people across ages. Study-level information: Template switching caught about one barcoded beta molecule for each two T cells. Study findings and constraints: There were more naive CD4+ cells and higher diversity in long-lived donors than in aged donors. Observed TCR beta diversity per million T cells went down as age went up. This fall followed a roughly linear course with age.

Primed by a sample-barcoded 5' primer and a J-beta primer mix, a second PCR proceeded for 7 to 11 cycles. The template-switch adaptor was a 5' adaptor with 12 random nucleotides. It tagged each cDNA molecule. TCRdb analysed the 5' RACE reads with MiXCR anew, one entry per CDR3 protein. This table has about 650,000 distinct CDR3 sequences, 32% appearing once. The rearrangement uses TRBV4-1 and TRBJ2-3; TRBD2 matches 14 bases. This clonotype originated in a woman older than 75 in good health. The sample taken for sequencing was blood. CDR3 in amino acids: CASSQDGTSGGASTDTQYF. The CDR3 DNA sequence: TGCGCCAGCAGCCAAGATGGGACTAGCGGGGGTGCTAGCACAGATACGCAGTATTTT.